There are many counts of the clone carrying this T cell receptor (beta chain). TCRdb reanalysed the 5' RACE reads using MiXCR and keeps one entry per CDR3 protein. The sample holds about 30,000 distinct CDR3 sequences, under 6.5% seen once. This sample is drawn from a study of neurological immune-mediated disorders. The CDR3 extends over 15 amino acids. Germline-derived CDR1 and CDR2 are MNHEY and SVGEGT. Trimming pared 6 bases from V and 7 bases from J, leaving 19 bases between. The source of this sequence is a woman between 45 and 60 years old in good health. The material sequenced was CD4+ T cells from blood. The rearrangement joins TRBV6-2 or TRBV6-3 to TRBJ2-1; D might be TRBD2 (7 bases). The CDR3 DNA sequence: TGTGCCAGCAGACCCTCTGTGGGGGGGCGAAATGAGCAGTTCTTC. This encodes CASRPSVGGRNEQFF.